This entry lists 32 T cell receptor beta chains sequenced from one sample in a study of cytomegalovirus exposure and HLA in healthy donors. The study ran its PCR with 60 Vbeta and 13 Jbeta primers. Generated by immunoSEQ multiplex PCR, the TCRdb table keeps only in-frame clones and is missing some. The profile shows around 140,000 clones, 80% of them singletons. Material for sequencing was PBMCs. The receptors were sampled from a middle-aged man in good health and CMV-seronegative.

This chain links TRBV25-1 with TRBJ1-1; no firm D call. V gave up 2 bases and J gave up 3 bases, with 10 bases separating them. Germline CDR1 reads MGHDK; CDR2 reads SYGVNS. The CDR3 has 14 residues. Here the CDR3 reads CASSELTRDTEAFF. Written as DNA, the CDR3 is TGTGCCAGCAGTGAACTTACGAGGGACACTGAAGCTTTCTTT.

The chain's CDR3 is CASSAQTGGMYGYTF. The DNA of the CDR3 is TGTGCCAGCAGCGCCCAGACAGGGGGAATGTACGGCTACACCTTC. The J gene is TRBJ1-2, the V gene TRBV9; TRBD1 aligns across 9 bases. The trim removed 3 bases at V and 8 bases at J, leaving 11 bases unmatched. The CDR3 is made up of 15 amino acids. Germline V CDR1 and CDR2: SGDLS, YYNGEE.

In regard to this clone: A junction end diverges from the germline sequence, so it may reflect a read error. This rearrangement joins TRBV7-9 to TRBJ2-5, with D perhaps TRBD1 (6 bases). The better agreement between TRBJ2-7 and the DNA end casts doubt on the J call. The germline CDR1 and CDR2 sequences are SEHNR and FQNEAQ (reference sequence). This CDR3 region has 14 residues. Written as DNA, the CDR3 is TGTGCTAGCAGCTCGAAGGGGGTGGGCTACGAGCAGTACTTC. Its protein product is CASSSKGVGYEQYF.

The chain combines TRBV6-5 with TRBJ1-2; D not resolved. This CDR3 comprises 12 residues. Germline CDR1 reads MNHEY; CDR2 reads SVGAGI. V shed 8 bases and J shed 7 bases, with 14 bases lying between them. Here the CDR3 DNA reads TGTGCCAGCCGTTGGGAGAATGGTGGCTACACCTTC. Amino acid sequence: CASRWENGGYTF.

The chain links TRBV10-3 to TRBJ2-1; 7 bases agree with TRBD1. V lost 10 bases and J lost 4; bases outside the gene matches: 7. CDR3 length: 13 amino acids. Germline-derived CDR1 and CDR2 are ENHRY and SYGVKD. Here the CDR3 DNA reads TGTGCCACCAGGGGACAGTCTTACAATGAGCAGTTCTTC. The encoded protein is CATRGQSYNEQFF.

In this sample, this clone turned up once. The rearrangement uses TRBV19 and TRBJ1-6; 9 positions agree with TRBD1. CDR1 and CDR2 (germline): LNHDA, SQIVND (reference sequence). Trimming took 7 bases from V and 9 from J; bases not matched to a gene: 7. The length of the CDR3 is 14 residues. The CDR3 nucleotides are TGTGCCAGTACCCCGGACAGGGGCGGTTCACCCCTCCACTTT. This gives the protein CASTPDRGGSPLHF. Combining the CDR3 with reference TRBV19 and TRBJ1-6 gives the whole variable domain DGGITQSPKYLFRKEGQNVTLSCEQNLNHDAMYWYRQDPGQGLRLIYYSQIVNDFQKGDIAEGYSVSREKKESFPLTVTSAQKNPTAFYLCASTPDRGGSPLHFGNGTRLTVT.

CDR3: CASSALTDSGHHSGANVLTF. DNA of the CDR3: TGTGCCAGCAGTGCCCTGACTGACAGCGGGCACCACTCTGGGGCCAACGTCCTGACTTTC. The chain couples TRBV6-1 to TRBJ2-6; perhaps TRBD2 as D (6 bases). The CDR3 spans 20 residues. CDR1 is MNHNS and CDR2 is SASEGT in the germline V gene. V gave up 4 bases and J gave up 0 bases, with 22 bases separating them.

The chain combines TRBV6-5 with TRBJ1-1; D unresolved. V lost 2 bases to trimming and J lost 8 bases, with 12 bases between them. The CDR3 has 13 residues. Germline V gene sequence: CDR1 MNHEY, CDR2 SVGAGI. The CDR3, as DNA: TGTGCCAGCAGTTACCGGGGAGGATCGGAAGCTTTCTTT. Residues: CASSYRGGSEAFF.

The CDR3: CASSVNTGQVSEAFF. The CDR3 bases are TGCGCCAGCAGCGTGAACACAGGTCAAGTGAGTGAAGCTTTCTTT. The chain carries TRBV5-1 and TRBJ1-1; D is perhaps TRBD1 (5 bases). In germline, CDR1 is SGHRS, CDR2 YFSETQ. V lost 4 bases to trimming and J lost 7 bases, with 20 bases between them. CDR3 length equals 15 residues.

On this clone itself: At one of its ends the junction is not consistent with the germline gene, which may arise from a read error. The rearrangement links TRBV7-2 to TRBJ2-7; no clear D gene. This CDR3 comprises 11 residues. Germline lookup yields CDR1 SGHTA and CDR2 FQGNSA. DNA for the CDR3: TGTGCCAGCAGCCCCTCCCACGAGCAGTACTTC. Protein: CASSPSHEQYF.

The chain couples TRBV25-1 to TRBJ1-6; weak D call: TRBD1 (5 bases). The V end was cut by 7 bases, the J end by 7 bases, with 11 bases between. Germline CDR1 and CDR2: MGHDK and SYGVNS. The CDR3 is made up of 13 amino acids. DNA for the CDR3: TGTGCCAGCAAGGGGTCGGGCAATTCACCCCTCCACTTT. Protein sequence: CASKGSGNSPLHF.

The CDR3 sequence is CASSIGQWSSGANVLTF. The CDR3 DNA reads TGTGCCAGTAGTATTGGACAGTGGAGTTCTGGGGCCAACGTCCTGACTTTC. This chain connects TRBV19 to TRBJ2-6; possible D gene TRBD1, 6 bases. CDR3 size: 17 residues. The germline V and J ends were trimmed by 3 bases and 1 base, with 13 bases remaining between them. Germline CDR1 is LNHDA and CDR2 is SQIVND (reference sequence).

The J gene is TRBJ2-5, the V gene TRBV5-1; a weak D match, TRBD1 (5 bases). V lost 6 bases and J 3 bases, leaving 15 bases between the germline ends. This CDR3 comprises 14 residues. Germline V gives CDR1 SGHRS, CDR2 YFSETQ. The chain's CDR3 is CASTFLRVEETQYF. As DNA, the CDR3 is TGCGCCAGCACCTTCCTCAGGGTAGAAGAGACCCAGTACTTC.

The chain combines TRBV9 with TRBJ2-3; D is perhaps TRBD2 (6 bases). The CDR3 loop spans 14 amino acids. V was pared by 2 bases and J by 0 bases, with 7 bases between. CDR1 is SGDLS, CDR2 YYNGEE, per germline. The CDR3 nucleotides read TGTGCCAGCAGCGTCAGCGGGAGCACAGATACGCAGTATTTT. It yields the protein CASSVSGSTDTQYF.

This sequence joins TRBV6-1 and TRBJ1-1; tentatively, D is TRBD1 (6 bases). Germline values: CDR1 MNHNS, CDR2 SASEGT. The CDR3 sequence is 15 residues long. V lost 6 bases to trimming and J lost 0 bases, with 14 bases between them. CDR3 in DNA: TGTGCCAGCAGGCTGAGGACAGATATGAACACTGAAGCTTTCTTT. Translated: CASRLRTDMNTEAFF.

This rearrangement joins TRBV5-6 to TRBJ2-3, with 7 bases that match TRBD1. The CDR3 has 15 residues. V lost 4 bases to trimming and J lost 3 bases; unmatched junction nucleotides: 8. Germline CDR1 is SGHDT and CDR2 is YYEEEE. For the CDR3, the DNA is TGTGCCAGCAGCACACAGGGGAATAGGACAGATACGCAGTATTTT. Residues: CASSTQGNRTDTQYF.

The chain couples TRBV27 to TRBJ2-6, with TRBD2 identical over 14 bases. V was clipped by 4 bases and J by 1 base; unmatched bases: 6. CDR3 length: 19 residues. Germline V gives CDR1 MNHEY, CDR2 SMNVEV (reference sequence). As DNA, the CDR3 is TGTGCCAGCAGTTATTCCGGACTAGCGGGGGGTTCTGGGGCCAACGTCCTGACTTTC. Amino acid sequence: CASSYSGLAGGSGANVLTF. Based on the CDR3 plus reference TRBV27 and TRBJ2-6, the full variable domain is EAQVTQNPRYLITVTGKKLTVTCSQNMNHEYMSWYRQDPGLGLRQIYYSMNVEVTDKGDVPEGYKVSRKEKRNFPLILESPSPNQTSLYFCASSYSGLAGGSGANVLTFGAGSRLTVL.

The rearrangement links TRBV19 to TRBJ1-2, with a possible D match to TRBD1 (5 bases). Between the trimmed V and J ends, which lost 5 bases and 2 bases, there was a span of 12 bases. The length of the CDR3 is 14 residues. Germline CDR1 LNHDA, CDR2 SQIVND (reference sequence). The CDR3 DNA follows: TGTGCCAGTAGTCCCTTGGGGCTCAACTATGGCTACACCTTC. Residues: CASSPLGLNYGYTF.

V is TRBV19 and J is TRBJ2-3; 10 positions match TRBD2. V was pared by 0 bases and J by 6 bases, with 9 bases of the junction left unmatched. CDR3 length: 17 amino acids. The germline gives CDR1 LNHDA, CDR2 SQIVND (reference sequence). This CDR3 reads CASSIEGVAGGRDTQYF. The CDR3 region has the DNA TGTGCCAGTAGTATAGAGGGGGTAGCGGGGGGTCGGGATACGCAGTATTTT.

This clone was recorded only once. V is TRBV9 and J is TRBJ2-6, with 9 nucleotides matching TRBD1. Per the germline V gene, CDR1 is SGDLS and CDR2 is YYNGEE. Trimming cost V 3 bases and J 2 bases; bases outside gene matches: 6. CDR3 length: 17 amino acids. The CDR3 spells CASSARDRATGANVLTF. The CDR3 region has the DNA TGTGCCAGCAGCGCCCGGGACAGGGCCACTGGGGCCAACGTCCTGACTTTC.

The rearrangement uses TRBV2 and TRBJ2-5, with D maybe TRBD1 (6 bases). Germline CDR1 is SNHLY and CDR2 is FYNNEI. CDR3 length equals 13 residues. Trimming took off 4 bases at V and 5 bases at J, with 11 bases between the two ends. The CDR3 region is CASSVPRGETQYF. The CDR3 coding sequence is TGTGCCAGCAGTGTCCCTAGGGGGGAGACCCAGTACTTC.

The V call is TRBV27, the J call TRBJ1-2, with unresolved D. Trimming took 4 bases from V and 5 from J, leaving 17 bases between them. Germline CDR1 reads MNHEY; CDR2 reads SMNVEV (reference sequence). This CDR3 has 15 amino acids. Here the CDR3 DNA reads TGTGCCAGCAGTTCACGCTCCTCCGGCGGTTATGGCTACACCTTC. Amino acid sequence: CASSSRSSGGYGYTF.

Here the CDR3 reads CASSIWSGGHNEQFF. The CDR3 coding sequence is TGTGCCAGTAGTATATGGTCAGGGGGACACAATGAGCAGTTCTTC. The chain is built from TRBV19 and TRBJ2-1; 7 bases are a match to TRBD1. The junction had 6 bases not matched to a gene; V was cut back by 2 bases and J by 5 bases. Germline V CDR1 and CDR2: LNHDA, SQIVND (reference sequence). This CDR3 has 15 residues.

The chain combines TRBV5-6 with TRBJ2-5; D uncertain. The DNA end lines up better with TRBJ2-7; the J call may be wrong. CDR3 length: 16 residues. Germline V gene sequence: CDR1 SGHDT, CDR2 YYEEEE. Here the CDR3 reads CASSSTSGQNSYEQYF. CDR3 DNA: TGTGCCAGCAGCTCCACCTCTGGGCAGAACTCCTACGAGCAGTACTTC.

Details on this clone: Other DNA sequences in this sample translate to the same CDR3. The chain combines TRBV5-1 with TRBJ2-5, with D perhaps matching TRBD2 (7 bases). This CDR3 has 13 amino acids. Germline CDR1 is SGHRS and CDR2 is YFSETQ. Trimming removed 2 bases at V and 5 bases at J, with 10 bases between. CDR3 residues: CASSLGGGETQYF. In nucleotides, the CDR3 is TGCGCCAGCAGCTTAGGGGGAGGGGAGACCCAGTACTTC.

V and J are TRBV5-6 and TRBJ2-7; 9 bases map to TRBD1. With V trimmed by 3 bases and J by 4 bases, 2 bases remained unmatched. This CDR3 region has 13 residues. CDR1 is SGHDT, CDR2 YYEEEE, per germline. The CDR3 DNA reads as TGTGCCAGCAGCTCGGGGACAGGGTACGAGCAGTACTTC. It yields the protein CASSSGTGYEQYF.

This sequence joins TRBV7-2 and TRBJ2-7, with D hard to call. CDR1 and CDR2 (germline): SGHTA, FQGNSA. This CDR3 has 12 amino acids. V was cut by 4 bases and J by 4 bases, with 8 bases left in between. For the CDR3, the DNA is TGTGCCAGCAGCTATACGGGTTACGAGCAGTACTTC. As protein: CASSYTGYEQYF. The variable domain in full, completed from reference TRBV7-2 and TRBJ2-7, reads GAGVSQSPSNKVTEKGKDVELRCDPISGHTALYWYRQSLGQGLEFLIYFQGNSAPDKSGLPSDRFSAERTGGSVSTLTIQRTQQEDSAVYLCASSYTGYEQYFGPGTRLTVT.

The rearrangement links TRBV7-7 to TRBJ1-2; TRBD1 matches at 7 bases. The CDR3 is made up of 17 amino acids. Germline assignment: CDR1 SSHAT and CDR2 FNYEAQ (reference sequence). Trimming cost V 2 bases and J 4 bases; bases outside gene matches: 13. Here the CDR3 reads CASSLLRLDRVGYGYTF. For the CDR3, the DNA is TGTGCCAGCAGCTTATTGCGCCTTGACAGGGTTGGCTATGGCTACACCTTC.

This chain connects TRBV18 to TRBJ1-1; D not resolved. Trimming took off 2 bases at V and 0 bases at J, with 13 bases between the two ends. Per germline, CDR1 KGHSH and CDR2 LQKENI. The CDR3 has 16 residues. Here the CDR3 reads CASSPTALSLNTEAFF. The CDR3, as DNA: TGTGCCAGCTCACCAACAGCACTTTCATTGAACACTGAAGCTTTCTTT.

The chain has TRBV7-9 and TRBJ2-7, with 11 positions matching TRBD1. Trimming took 4 bases from V and 3 from J; bases not matched to a gene: 5. The CDR3 sequence is 15 residues long. Germline CDR1 SEHNR, CDR2 FQNEAQ (reference sequence). CDR3 in DNA: TGTGCCAGCAGCTCTAGTGGGACAGGGGGCTACGAGCAGTACTTC. Its translation: CASSSSGTGGYEQYF.

V gene TRBV2 combines with J gene TRBJ1-4, with 7 bases matching TRBD1. This CDR3 region has 16 residues. Trimming cost V 0 bases and J 5 bases; bases outside gene matches: 6. Germline-derived CDR1 and CDR2 are SNHLY and FYNNEI. The CDR3 sequence is CASSEARQGLNEKLFF. The CDR3 DNA is TGTGCCAGCAGTGAAGCGCGACAGGGTCTAAATGAAAAACTGTTTTTT.

V gene TRBV2 combines with J gene TRBJ2-3; 7 nucleotides align to TRBD2. This CDR3 spans 15 amino acids. The V segment lost 7 bases and the J segment 6 bases; nucleotides outside the gene matches: 13. Germline V CDR1 and CDR2: SNHLY, FYNNEI. In DNA, the CDR3 is TGTGCCAGCATTTGGGGAGGGCCAAAGGATGATACGCAGTATTTT. Translation gives CASIWGGPKDDTQYF.